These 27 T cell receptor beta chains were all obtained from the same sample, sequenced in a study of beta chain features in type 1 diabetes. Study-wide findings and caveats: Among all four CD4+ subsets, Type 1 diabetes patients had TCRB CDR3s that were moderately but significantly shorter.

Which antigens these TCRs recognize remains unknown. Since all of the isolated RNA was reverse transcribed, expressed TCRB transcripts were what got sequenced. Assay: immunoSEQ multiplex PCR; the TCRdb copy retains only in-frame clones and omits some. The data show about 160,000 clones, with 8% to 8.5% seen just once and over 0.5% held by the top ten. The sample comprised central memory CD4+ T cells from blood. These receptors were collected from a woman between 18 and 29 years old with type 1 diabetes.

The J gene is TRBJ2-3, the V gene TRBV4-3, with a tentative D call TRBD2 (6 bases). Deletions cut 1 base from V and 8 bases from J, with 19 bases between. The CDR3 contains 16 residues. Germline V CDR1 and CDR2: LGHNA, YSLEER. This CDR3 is CASSQGGADRGGTQYF. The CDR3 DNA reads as TGCGCCAGCAGCCAAGGCGGGGCCGATCGGGGAGGTACGCAGTATTTT.

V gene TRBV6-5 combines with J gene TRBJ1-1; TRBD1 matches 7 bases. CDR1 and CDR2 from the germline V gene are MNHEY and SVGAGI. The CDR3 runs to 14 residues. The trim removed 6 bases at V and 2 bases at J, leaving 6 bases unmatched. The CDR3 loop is CASRARDSNTEAFF. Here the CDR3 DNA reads TGTGCCAGCAGAGCTCGGGACAGCAACACTGAAGCTTTCTTT.

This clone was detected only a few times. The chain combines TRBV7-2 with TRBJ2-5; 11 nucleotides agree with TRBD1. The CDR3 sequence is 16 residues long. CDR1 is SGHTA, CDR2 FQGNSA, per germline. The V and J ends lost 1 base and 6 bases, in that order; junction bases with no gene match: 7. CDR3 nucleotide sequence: TGTGCCAGCAGCTTAGTCCGGACAGGGGGCTTGAAGACCCAGTACTTC. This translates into CASSLVRTGGLKTQYF.

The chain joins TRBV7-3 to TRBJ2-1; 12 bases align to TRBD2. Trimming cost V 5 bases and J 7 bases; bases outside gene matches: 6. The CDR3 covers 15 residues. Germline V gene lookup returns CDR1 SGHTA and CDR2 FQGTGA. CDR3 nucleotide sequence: TGTGCCAGCAGCAAAGGACTAGCGGGAAAGAATGAGCAGTTCTTC. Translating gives CASSKGLAGKNEQFF.

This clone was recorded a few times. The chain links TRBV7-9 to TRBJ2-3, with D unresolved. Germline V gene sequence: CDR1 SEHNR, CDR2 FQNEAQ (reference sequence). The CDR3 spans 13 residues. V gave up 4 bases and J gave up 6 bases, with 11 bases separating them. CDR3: CASSSEPPDTQYF. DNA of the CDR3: TGTGCCAGCAGCTCTGAGCCGCCGGATACGCAGTATTTT.

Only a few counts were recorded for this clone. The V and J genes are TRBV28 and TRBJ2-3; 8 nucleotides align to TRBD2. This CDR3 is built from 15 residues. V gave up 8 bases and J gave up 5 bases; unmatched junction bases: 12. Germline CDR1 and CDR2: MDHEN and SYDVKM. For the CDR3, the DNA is TGTGCCAGCTTATCTAGCGGGCCCTTAGGAGATACGCAGTATTTT. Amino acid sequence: CASLSSGPLGDTQYF.

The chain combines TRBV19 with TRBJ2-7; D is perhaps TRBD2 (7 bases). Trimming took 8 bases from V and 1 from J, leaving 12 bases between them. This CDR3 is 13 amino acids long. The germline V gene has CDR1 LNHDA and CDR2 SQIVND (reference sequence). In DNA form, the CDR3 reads TGTGCCAGTTGGGGGGGCGGATCCTACGAGCAGTACTTC. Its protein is CASWGGGSYEQYF. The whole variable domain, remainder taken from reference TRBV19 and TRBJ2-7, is DGGITQSPKYLFRKEGQNVTLSCEQNLNHDAMYWYRQDPGQGLRLIYYSQIVNDFQKGDIAEGYSVSREKKESFPLTVTSAQKNPTAFYLCASWGGGSYEQYFGPGTRLTVT.

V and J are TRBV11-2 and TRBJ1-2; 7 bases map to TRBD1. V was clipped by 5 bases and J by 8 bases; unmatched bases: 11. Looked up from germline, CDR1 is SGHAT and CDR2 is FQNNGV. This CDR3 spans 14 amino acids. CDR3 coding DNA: TGTGCCAGCAGCACAATCCGACAGGGTTGGGGCTACACCTTC. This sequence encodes CASSTIRQGWGYTF.

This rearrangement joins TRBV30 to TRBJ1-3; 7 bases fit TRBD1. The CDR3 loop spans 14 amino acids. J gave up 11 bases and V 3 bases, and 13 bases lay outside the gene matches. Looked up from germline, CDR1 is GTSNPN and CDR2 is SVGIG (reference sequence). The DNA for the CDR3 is TGTGCCTGGAGCGATACGACAGGGTACAGAGCCATATATTTT. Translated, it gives CAWSDTTGYRAIYF.

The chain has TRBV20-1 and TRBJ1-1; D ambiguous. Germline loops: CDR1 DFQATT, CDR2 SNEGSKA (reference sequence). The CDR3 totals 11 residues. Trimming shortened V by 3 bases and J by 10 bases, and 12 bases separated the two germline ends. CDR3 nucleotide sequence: TGCAGTGCTAGCGCGCCGAGAGGAGCTTTCTTT. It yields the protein CSASAPRGAFF.

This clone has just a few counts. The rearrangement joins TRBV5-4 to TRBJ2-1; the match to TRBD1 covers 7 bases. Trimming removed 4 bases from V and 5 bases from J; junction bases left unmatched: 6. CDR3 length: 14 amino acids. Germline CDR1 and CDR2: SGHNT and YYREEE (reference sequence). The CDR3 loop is CASSKDRRHNEQFF. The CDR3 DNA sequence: TGTGCCAGCAGCAAGGACAGGAGGCACAATGAGCAGTTCTTC.

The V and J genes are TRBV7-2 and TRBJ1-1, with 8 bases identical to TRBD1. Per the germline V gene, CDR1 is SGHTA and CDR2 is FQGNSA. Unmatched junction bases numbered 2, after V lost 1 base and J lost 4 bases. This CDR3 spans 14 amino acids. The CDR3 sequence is CASSLVQGGTEAFF. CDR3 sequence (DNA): TGTGCCAGCAGCTTAGTACAGGGGGGCACTGAAGCTTTCTTT.

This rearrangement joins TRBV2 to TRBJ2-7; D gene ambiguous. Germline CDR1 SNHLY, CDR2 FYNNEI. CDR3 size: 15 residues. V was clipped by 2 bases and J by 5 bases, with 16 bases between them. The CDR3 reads CASSETRFPNHEQYF. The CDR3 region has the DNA TGTGCCAGCAGTGAAACGCGCTTTCCTAACCACGAGCAGTACTTC.

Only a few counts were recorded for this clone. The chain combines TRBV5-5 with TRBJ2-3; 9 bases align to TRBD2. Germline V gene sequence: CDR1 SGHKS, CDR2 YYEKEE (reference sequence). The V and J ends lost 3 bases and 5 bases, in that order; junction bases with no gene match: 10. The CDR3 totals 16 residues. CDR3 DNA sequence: TGTGCCAGCAGCTCGGGACTAGCTCCGAACGAAGATACGCAGTATTTT. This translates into CASSSGLAPNEDTQYF.

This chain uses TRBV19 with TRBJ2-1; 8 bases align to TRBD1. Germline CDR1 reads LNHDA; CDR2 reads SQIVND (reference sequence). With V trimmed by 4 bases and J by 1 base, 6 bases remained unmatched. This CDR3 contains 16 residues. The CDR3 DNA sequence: TGTGCCAGTAGTACCGGACAGGGCTATTCCTACAATGAGCAGTTCTTC. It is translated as CASSTGQGYSYNEQFF.

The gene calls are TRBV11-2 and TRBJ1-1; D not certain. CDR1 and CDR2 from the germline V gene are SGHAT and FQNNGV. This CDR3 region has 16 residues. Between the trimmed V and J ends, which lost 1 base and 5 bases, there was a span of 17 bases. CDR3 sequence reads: CASSLVSGGRDTEAFF. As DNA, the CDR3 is TGTGCCAGCAGCTTAGTTTCCGGCGGTCGAGATACTGAAGCTTTCTTT.

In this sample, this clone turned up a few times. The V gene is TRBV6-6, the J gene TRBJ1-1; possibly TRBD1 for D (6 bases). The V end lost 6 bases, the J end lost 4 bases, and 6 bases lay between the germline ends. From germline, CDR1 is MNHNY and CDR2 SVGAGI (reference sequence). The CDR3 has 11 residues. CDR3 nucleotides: TGTGCCAGCAGGGACAGCACTGAAGCTTTCTTT. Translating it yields CASRDSTEAFF.

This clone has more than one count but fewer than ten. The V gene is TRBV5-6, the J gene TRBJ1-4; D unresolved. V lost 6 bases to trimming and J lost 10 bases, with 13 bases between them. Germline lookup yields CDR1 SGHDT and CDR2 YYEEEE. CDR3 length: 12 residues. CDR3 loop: CASTVGEGKLFF. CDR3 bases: TGTGCCAGCACCGTCGGGGAGGGAAAACTGTTTTTT.

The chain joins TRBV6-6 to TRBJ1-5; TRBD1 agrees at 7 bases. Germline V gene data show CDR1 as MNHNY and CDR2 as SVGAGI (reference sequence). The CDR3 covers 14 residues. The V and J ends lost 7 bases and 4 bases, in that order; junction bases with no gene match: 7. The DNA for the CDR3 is TGTGCCAGCAACCCGGACAGGATGAATCAGCCCCAGCATTTT. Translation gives CASNPDRMNQPQHF.

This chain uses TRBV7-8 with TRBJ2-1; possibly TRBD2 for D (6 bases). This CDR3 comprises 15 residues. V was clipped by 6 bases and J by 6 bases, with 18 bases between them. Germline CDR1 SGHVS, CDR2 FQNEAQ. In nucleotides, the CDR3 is TGTGCCAGCAGACGCCTAGACTTGGGAGGCAATGAGCAGTTCTTC. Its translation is CASRRLDLGGNEQFF.

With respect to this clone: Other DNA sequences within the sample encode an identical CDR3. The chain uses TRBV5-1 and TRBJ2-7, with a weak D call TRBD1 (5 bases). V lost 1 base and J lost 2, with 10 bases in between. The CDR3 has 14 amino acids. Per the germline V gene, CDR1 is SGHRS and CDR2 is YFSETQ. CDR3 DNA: TGCGCCAGCAGCTTGTCCCCAGGGCCCTACGAGCAGTACTTC. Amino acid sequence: CASSLSPGPYEQYF.

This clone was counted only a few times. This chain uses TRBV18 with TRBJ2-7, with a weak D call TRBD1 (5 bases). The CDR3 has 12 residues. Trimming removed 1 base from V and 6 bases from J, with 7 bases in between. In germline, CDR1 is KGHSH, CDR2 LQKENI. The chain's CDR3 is CASSPQGREQYF. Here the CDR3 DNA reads TGTGCCAGCTCACCACAGGGGCGCGAGCAGTACTTC. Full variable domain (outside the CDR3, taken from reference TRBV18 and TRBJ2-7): NAGVMQNPRHLVRRRGQEARLRCSPMKGHSHVYWYRQLPEEGLKFMVYLQKENIIDESGMPKERFSAEFPKEGPSILRIQQVVRGDSAAYFCASSPQGREQYFGPGTRLTVT.

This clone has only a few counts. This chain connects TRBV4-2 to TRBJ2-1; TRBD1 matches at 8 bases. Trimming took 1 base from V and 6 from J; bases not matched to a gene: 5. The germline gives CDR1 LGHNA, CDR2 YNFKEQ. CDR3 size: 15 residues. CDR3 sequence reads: CASSQGSQGGNEQFF. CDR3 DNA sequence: TGTGCCAGCAGCCAAGGCTCACAGGGGGGCAATGAGCAGTTCTTC.

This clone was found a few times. CDR3 sequence reads: CASSLGQSSEAFF. As DNA, the CDR3 is TGTGCCAGCAGCTTGGGGCAAAGCTCTGAAGCTTTCTTT. The genes are TRBV11-2 and TRBJ1-1; the D gene is possibly TRBD1 (5 bases). The CDR3 contains 13 residues. Trimming pared 3 bases from V and 6 bases from J, leaving 11 bases between. Germline CDR1 and CDR2: SGHAT and FQNNGV.

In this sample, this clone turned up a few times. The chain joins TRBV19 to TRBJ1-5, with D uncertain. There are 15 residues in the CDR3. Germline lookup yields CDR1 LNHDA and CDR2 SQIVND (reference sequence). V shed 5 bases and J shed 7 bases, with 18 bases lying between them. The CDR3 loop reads CASSFGVKKGQPQHF. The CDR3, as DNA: TGTGCCAGTAGTTTCGGGGTTAAAAAAGGACAGCCCCAGCATTTT. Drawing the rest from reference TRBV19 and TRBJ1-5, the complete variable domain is DGGITQSPKYLFRKEGQNVTLSCEQNLNHDAMYWYRQDPGQGLRLIYYSQIVNDFQKGDIAEGYSVSREKKESFPLTVTSAQKNPTAFYLCASSFGVKKGQPQHFGDGTRLSIL.

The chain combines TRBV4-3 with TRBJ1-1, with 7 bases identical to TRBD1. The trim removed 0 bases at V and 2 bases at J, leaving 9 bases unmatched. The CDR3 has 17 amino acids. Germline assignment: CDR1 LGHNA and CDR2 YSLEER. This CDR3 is CASSQEPGRGINTEAFF. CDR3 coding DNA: TGCGCCAGCAGCCAAGAGCCCGGCAGGGGGATAAACACTGAAGCTTTCTTT.

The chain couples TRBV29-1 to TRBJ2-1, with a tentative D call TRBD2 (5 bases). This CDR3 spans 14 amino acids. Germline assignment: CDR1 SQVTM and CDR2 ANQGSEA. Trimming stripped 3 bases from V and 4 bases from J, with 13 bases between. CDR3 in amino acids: CSVDGERTYNEQFF. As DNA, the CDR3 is TGCAGCGTTGATGGGGAGAGAACGTACAATGAGCAGTTCTTC.